A single sample is the source of the 15 T cell receptor beta chains below, sequenced in a study of blood T cell dynamics during melanoma immunotherapy (dated by TCRdb to 2020 to 2021). Receptor libraries were prepared by the immunoSEQ multiplex PCR assay. TCRdb mirrors the immuneACCESS table, restricted to in-frame sequences. Some clones are absent from its copies; in checked studies, under half trace to an unresolved V gene, and the reason for the others is unknown. Present in this sample are about 16,000 clones, 87% of which were seen just once. The ten biggest clones cover approximately 7.8% of the sample. The time point tag for this specimen amounts to: week 3, after first cycle of checkpoint inhibitor. The material was blood, obtained from a patient treated with checkpoint blockade. The receptor set was obtained from a human donor with melanoma.

As regards this clone: The junction and the germline gene differ at one end; a read error may be behind it. This chain joins TRBV7-7 and TRBJ2-5, with D perhaps matching TRBD2 (5 bases). This CDR3 is built from 14 residues. Germline loops: CDR1 SSHAT, CDR2 FNYEAQ (reference sequence). As DNA, the CDR3 is TGTGCTAGCAGCTTAGCCGGGGAGAAAGAGACCCAGTACTTC. Its protein product is CASSLAGEKETQYF.

CDR3 DNA sequence: TGTGCCAGCAGCGGAAGACAGGGAGGGATAGATACGCAGTATTTT. It specifies CASSGRQGGIDTQYF. This rearrangement joins TRBV9 to TRBJ2-3, with D possibly being TRBD1 or TRBD2 (7 bases each). The CDR3 is 15 amino acids. Trimming left V 3 bases short and J 5 bases short, with 16 bases between. Germline values: CDR1 SGDLS, CDR2 YYNGEE.

The V and J genes are TRBV7-2 and TRBJ2-5; the D gene is possibly TRBD2 (6 bases). The CDR3 contains 14 residues. Germline V gene sequence: CDR1 SGHTA, CDR2 FQGNSA. Trimming shortened V by 0 bases and J by 5 bases, and 10 bases separated the two germline ends. CDR3: CASSLALEGETQYF. CDR3 DNA sequence: TGTGCCAGCAGCTTAGCGCTGGAGGGGGAGACCCAGTACTTC.

The genes are TRBV28 and TRBJ2-1; 8 nucleotides match TRBD2. V dropped 5 bases and J dropped 7; count of bases not matched to a gene: 7. The CDR3 extends over 14 amino acids. Germline V gene sequence: CDR1 MDHEN, CDR2 SYDVKM. The CDR3 loop is CASSQASGSNEQFF. The CDR3 coding sequence is TGTGCCAGCAGTCAGGCCAGCGGGAGTAATGAGCAGTTCTTC.

This sequence joins TRBV9 and TRBJ2-3; possible D gene TRBD1, 6 bases. Trimming removed 4 bases from V and 3 bases from J, with 9 bases in between. CDR1 and CDR2 (germline): SGDLS, YYNGEE. This CDR3 is built from 13 residues. In DNA form, the CDR3 reads TGTGCCAGCAGCCCCCAGGGGACAGATACGCAGTATTTT. Its translation is CASSPQGTDTQYF.

This clone was detected only a few times. The V gene is TRBV18, the J gene TRBJ1-1; 7 bases are a match to TRBD1. V was clipped by 1 base and J by 5 bases; unmatched bases: 10. The CDR3 runs to 16 residues. Germline V gene data show CDR1 as KGHSH and CDR2 as LQKENI. The CDR3 is CASSPRTSQGGTEAFF. CDR3 coding DNA: TGTGCCAGCTCACCACGTACCTCCCAGGGGGGAACTGAAGCTTTCTTT.

This clone is hyperexpanded (1% or more) by share. The chain couples TRBV27 to TRBJ1-1; TRBD1 matches at 7 bases. This CDR3 is 15 amino acids long. The J segment lost 1 base and the V segment lost 0 bases, leaving 2 bases of the junction unmatched. Germline CDR1 MNHEY, CDR2 SMNVEV (reference sequence). The CDR3 protein is CASSLSGGTNTEAFF. The CDR3 nucleotides read TGTGCCAGCAGTTTATCAGGGGGCACGAACACTGAAGCTTTCTTT.

The rearrangement uses TRBV30 and TRBJ2-5, with D maybe TRBD1 (6 bases). V lost 6 bases, J lost 2 bases, and 19 bases lay in between. CDR1 and CDR2 (germline): GTSNPN, SVGIG (reference sequence). The CDR3 runs 15 residues. In nucleotides, the CDR3 is TGTGCCTGCAAACTAGGAAGGACAGCGCAAGAGACCCAGTACTTC. The encoded protein is CACKLGRTAQETQYF.

The V and J genes are TRBV5-1 and TRBJ2-5, with D possibly TRBD1 on 5 matching bases. The germline V and J ends were trimmed by 6 bases and 4 bases, with 19 bases remaining between them. Per the germline V gene, CDR1 is SGHRS and CDR2 is YFSETQ. This CDR3 has 15 residues. In DNA, the CDR3 is TGCGCCAGCAAGGGGAAAGGGGATAGGGGAGAGACCCAGTACTTC. Amino acid sequence: CASKGKGDRGETQYF. The full variable domain, in which reference TRBV5-1 and TRBJ2-5 provide the parts outside the CDR3, is KAGVTQTPRYLIKTRGQQVTLSCSPISGHRSVSWYQQTPGQGLQFLFEYFSETQRNKGNFPGRFSGRQFSNSRSEMNVSTLELGDSALYLCASKGKGDRGETQYFGPGTRLLVL.

This clone was seen only once. The rearrangement links TRBV11-3 to TRBJ2-2; 15 positions agree with TRBD2. V shed 8 bases, J shed 7 bases, and the junction held 2 bases outside the gene matches. Germline V gives CDR1 SGHNT, CDR2 YENEEA. This CDR3 contains 14 residues. The DNA of the CDR3 is TGTGCCAGCGGACTAGCGGGAGGGATCGGGGAGCTGTTTTTT. Translating it yields CASGLAGGIGELFF.

The chain has TRBV28 and TRBJ2-6, with 7 positions matching TRBD1. CDR1 and CDR2 (germline): MDHEN, SYDVKM. The V and J ends lost 4 bases and 0 bases, in that order; junction bases with no gene match: 9. This CDR3 has 18 residues. CDR3 DNA sequence: TGTGCCAGCAGTTCCCCCGGGACAGCCAGCTCTGGGGCCAACGTCCTGACTTTC. Its protein product is CASSSPGTASSGANVLTF.

The CDR3 here is CAISDTDRGGYTF. The CDR3 bases are TGTGCCATCAGTGACACGGACAGGGGAGGCTACACCTTC. The chain is built from TRBV10-3 and TRBJ1-2; TRBD1 matches at 9 bases. V trimming: 3 bases; J trimming: 8 bases; junction bases outside the gene matches: 4. Germline V CDR1 and CDR2: ENHRY, SYGVKD. The CDR3 is made up of 13 amino acids.

The chain employs TRBV19 and TRBJ1-4; 9 nucleotides line up with TRBD1. Germline loops: CDR1 LNHDA, CDR2 SQIVND (reference sequence). This CDR3 contains 15 residues. V shed 6 bases, J shed 5 bases, and the junction held 7 bases outside the gene matches. The CDR3 DNA reads TGTGCCAGTAGCCCCTCCGGGACAGGGAATGAAAAACTGTTTTTT. Amino acid sequence: CASSPSGTGNEKLFF.

The chain recombines TRBV7-9 with TRBJ2-3; the D call may be TRBD1 or TRBD2 (5 bases each). The CDR3 spans 15 residues. Germline lookup yields CDR1 SEHNR and CDR2 FQNEAQ (reference sequence). The germline V and J ends were trimmed by 5 bases and 2 bases, with 14 bases remaining between them. The CDR3 is CASSRGDTTTDTQYF. The CDR3 coding sequence is TGTGCCAGCAGCCGAGGGGATACAACCACAGATACGCAGTATTTT.

V usage is TRBV7-2 and J usage is TRBJ2-3, with 9 bases identical to TRBD2. Germline values: CDR1 SGHTA, CDR2 FQGNSA. V shed 8 bases and J 0 bases; nucleotides not matched to a gene: 12. CDR3 length: 17 amino acids. CDR3: CASPTQHAGGSTDTQYF. The DNA of the CDR3 is TGTGCCAGCCCTACTCAGCATGCGGGAGGGAGCACAGATACGCAGTATTTT.